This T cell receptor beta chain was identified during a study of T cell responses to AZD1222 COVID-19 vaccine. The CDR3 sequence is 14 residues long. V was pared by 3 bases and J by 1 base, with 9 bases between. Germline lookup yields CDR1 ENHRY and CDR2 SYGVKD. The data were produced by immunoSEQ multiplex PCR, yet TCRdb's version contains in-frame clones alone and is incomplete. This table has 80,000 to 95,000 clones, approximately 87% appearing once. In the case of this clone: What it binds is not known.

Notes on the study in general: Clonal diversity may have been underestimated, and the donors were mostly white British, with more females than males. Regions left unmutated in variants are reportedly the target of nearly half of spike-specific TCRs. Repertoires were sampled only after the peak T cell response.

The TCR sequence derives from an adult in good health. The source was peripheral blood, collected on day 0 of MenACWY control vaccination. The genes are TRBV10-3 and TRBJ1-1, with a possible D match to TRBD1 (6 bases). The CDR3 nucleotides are TGTGCCATCAGTGATAGACAGGCGAACACTGAAGCTTTCTTT. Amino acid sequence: CAISDRQANTEAFF.